This entry concerns a single T cell receptor beta chain. Its specificity is not known. Among the donors, all were Caucasian adults who lived in Nashville, Tennessee. CD4+ cells were split into CD45RA+ naive and CD45RA-negative memory subsets. The data stem from a study of shared clonotypes between healthy human individuals. For the study at large: Donor composition was two women and a few men, aged 18 to 49. Findings and caveats of the study: Non-shared clonotypes had lower generation probabilities than those shared by all four donors.

V was shortened by 5 bases and J by 5 bases, with 14 bases between the two germline ends. Germline V CDR1 and CDR2: SNHLY, FYNNEI. The CDR3 loop spans 14 amino acids. Produced via immunoSEQ multiplex PCR; TCRdb's table is partial and in-frame only. The sample lists roughly 2.6 million clones; approximately 92% were seen once. V usage is TRBV2 and J usage is TRBJ2-3; D is possibly TRBD1 (5 bases). The TCR originated in a man aged 18 to 29 in good health. The sequenced sample consisted of naive CD4+ T cells sorted from blood. Stated subset: CD45RA+ positively selected. The CDR3 coding sequence is TGTGCCAGCAGTCCTATGGGGCGAGGAGATACGCAGTATTTT. Protein sequence: CASSPMGRGDTQYF.